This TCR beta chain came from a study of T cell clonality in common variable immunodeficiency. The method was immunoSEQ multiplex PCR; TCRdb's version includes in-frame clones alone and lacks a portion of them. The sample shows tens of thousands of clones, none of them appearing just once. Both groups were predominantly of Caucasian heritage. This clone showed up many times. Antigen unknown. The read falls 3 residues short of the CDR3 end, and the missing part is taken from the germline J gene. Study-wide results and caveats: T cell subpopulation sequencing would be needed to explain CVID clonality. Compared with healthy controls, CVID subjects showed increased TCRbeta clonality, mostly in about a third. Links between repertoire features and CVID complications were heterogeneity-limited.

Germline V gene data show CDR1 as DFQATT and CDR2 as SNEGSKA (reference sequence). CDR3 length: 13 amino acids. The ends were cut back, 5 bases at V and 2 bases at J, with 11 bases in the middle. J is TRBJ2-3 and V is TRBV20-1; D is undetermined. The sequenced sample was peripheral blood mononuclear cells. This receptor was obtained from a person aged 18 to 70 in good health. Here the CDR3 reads CSAPVVATDTQYF. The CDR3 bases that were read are TGCAGTGCTCCCGTGGTAGCCACAGATACG.